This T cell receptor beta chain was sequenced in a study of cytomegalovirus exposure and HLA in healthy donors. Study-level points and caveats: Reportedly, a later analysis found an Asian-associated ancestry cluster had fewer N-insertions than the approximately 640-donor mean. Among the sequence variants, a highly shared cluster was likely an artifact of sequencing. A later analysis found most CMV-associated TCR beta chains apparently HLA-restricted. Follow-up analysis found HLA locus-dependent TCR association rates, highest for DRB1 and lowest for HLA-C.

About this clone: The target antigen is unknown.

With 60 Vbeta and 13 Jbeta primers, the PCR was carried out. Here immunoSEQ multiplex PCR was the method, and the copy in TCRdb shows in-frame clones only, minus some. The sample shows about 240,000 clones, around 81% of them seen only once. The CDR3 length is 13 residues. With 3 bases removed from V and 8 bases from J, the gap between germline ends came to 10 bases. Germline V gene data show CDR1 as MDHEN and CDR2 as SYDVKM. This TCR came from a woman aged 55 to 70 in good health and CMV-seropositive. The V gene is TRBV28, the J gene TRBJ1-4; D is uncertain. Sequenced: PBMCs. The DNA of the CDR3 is TGTGCCAGCAGTTTCGGTTCCCGGGAAAAACTGTTTTTT. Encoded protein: CASSFGSREKLFF.